These 19 T cell receptor beta chains originate from one sample sequenced in a study of cytomegalovirus exposure and HLA in healthy donors (dated by TCRdb to about 2017). Library generation was performed with the immunoSEQ multiplex PCR assay. For the multiplex PCR, a mixture combining 60 forward primers for TCR Vbeta segments and 13 reverse primers for TCR Jbeta segments was used. This immuneACCESS table, as held by TCRdb, lists in-frame sequences with V and J called but not all clones. Of the missing ones, under half trace to an unresolved V gene in checked studies; the others have no known cause. This sample is represented by roughly 140,000 clones; over 75% of them were singletons. Over 1% of the sample lies in the top ten. Sequencing was carried out using PBMCs. The receptors were gathered from a female donor in good health and CMV-seronegative.

CDR3 DNA: TGCGCCAGCAGCCAGGTTACGGGGGATAACTATGGCTACACCTTC. The encoded protein is CASSQVTGDNYGYTF. The rearrangement uses TRBV4-1 and TRBJ1-2; tentatively, D is TRBD1 (5 bases). This CDR3 region has 15 residues. With 3 bases removed from V and 1 base from J, the gap between germline ends came to 12 bases. Germline CDR1 and CDR2: MGHRA and YSYEKL.

The gene calls are TRBV4-1 and TRBJ2-3; 7 bases align to TRBD2. CDR3 length: 16 amino acids. J gave up 0 bases and V 0 bases, and 3 bases lay outside the gene matches. Per the germline V gene, CDR1 is MGHRA and CDR2 is YSYEKL. This chain's CDR3 is CASSQEGLPSTDTQYF. DNA for the CDR3: TGCGCCAGCAGCCAAGAGGGACTACCCAGCACAGATACGCAGTATTTT.

The gene calls are TRBV28 and TRBJ2-7; perhaps TRBD2 as D (6 bases). V was clipped by 6 bases and J by 4 bases, with 10 bases between them. The CDR3 is made up of 12 amino acids. Germline V gene data show CDR1 as MDHEN and CDR2 as SYDVKM. As DNA, the CDR3 is TGTGCCAGCAGGGGGACTCGATACGAGCAGTACTTC. This gives the protein CASRGTRYEQYF.

V is TRBV5-1 and J is TRBJ1-4; 7 bases map to TRBD1. The CDR3 sequence is 18 residues long. V shed 3 bases and J 0 bases; nucleotides not matched to a gene: 11. Germline CDR1 and CDR2: SGHRS and YFSETQ. The CDR3: CASSSLGTEIATNEKLFF. DNA of the CDR3: TGCGCCAGCAGCTCTTTGGGGACAGAAATTGCAACTAATGAAAAACTGTTTTTT.

The chain joins TRBV18 to TRBJ1-2; 7 nucleotides align to TRBD1. Germline CDR1 KGHSH, CDR2 LQKENI. The trim removed 6 bases at V and 6 bases at J, leaving 10 bases unmatched. The CDR3 has 14 residues. DNA of the CDR3: TGTGCCAGCTCGTTCGGACAGGCCCCTGATGGCTACACCTTC. It translates to CASSFGQAPDGYTF.

This sequence joins TRBV25-1 and TRBJ2-7; D unclear. V lost 1 base to trimming and J lost 3 bases, with 7 bases between them. The germline gives CDR1 MGHDK, CDR2 SYGVNS. This CDR3 has 13 residues. The CDR3 is CASSEFGGYEQYF. The DNA for the CDR3 is TGTGCCAGCAGTGAATTTGGCGGCTACGAGCAGTACTTC.

The chain combines TRBV6-5 with TRBJ1-5, with 9 positions matching TRBD1. The CDR3 loop spans 14 amino acids. J was trimmed by 6 bases and V by 6 bases; bases with no gene match: 6. The germline gives CDR1 MNHEY, CDR2 SVGAGI. CDR3 sequence (DNA): TGTGCCAGCAGCGCCCGGGACAGGGCTCAGCCCCAGCATTTT. The encoded protein is CASSARDRAQPQHF.

The chain joins TRBV5-1 to TRBJ2-2, with TRBD2 matching over 13 bases. This CDR3 spans 14 amino acids. Germline V CDR1 and CDR2: SGHRS, YFSETQ. V dropped 8 bases and J dropped 4; count of bases not matched to a gene: 2. The CDR3 nucleotides read TGCGCCAGTGGGACTAGCGGGATCACCGGGGAGCTGTTTTTT. Protein product: CASGTSGITGELFF. The full variable domain, rest sourced from reference TRBV5-1 and TRBJ2-2, is KAGVTQTPRYLIKTRGQQVTLSCSPISGHRSVSWYQQTPGQGLQFLFEYFSETQRNKGNFPGRFSGRQFSNSRSEMNVSTLELGDSALYLCASGTSGITGELFFGEGSRLTVL.

This chain connects TRBV2 to TRBJ1-1; D gene unclear. Trimming shortened V by 3 bases and J by 6 bases, and 11 bases separated the two germline ends. The CDR3 covers 13 residues. Germline CDR1 reads SNHLY; CDR2 reads FYNNEI. The CDR3 region is CASSDRLEPEAFF. For the CDR3, the DNA is TGTGCCAGCAGTGATAGGCTGGAGCCTGAAGCTTTCTTT.

The chain links TRBV5-5 to TRBJ2-7, with TRBD1 matching 10 bases. The CDR3 is 15 residues long. Trimming at V came to 4 bases and at J to 2 bases, leaving 6 bases not matched to a gene. The V gene's germline CDR1 is SGHKS and CDR2 YYEKEE (reference sequence). The CDR3 protein is CASSLTGQGAYEQYF. The DNA of the CDR3 is TGTGCCAGCAGCCTGACCGGACAGGGGGCCTACGAGCAGTACTTC.

V usage is TRBV6-5 and J usage is TRBJ2-7; D may be TRBD1 (5 bases). The CDR3 consists of 14 residues. Germline assignment: CDR1 MNHEY and CDR2 SVGAGI. V lost 8 bases to trimming and J lost 2 bases, with 16 bases between them. The CDR3 sequence is CASQPQGFAYEQYF. The CDR3 nucleotides read TGTGCCAGCCAACCTCAGGGTTTTGCCTACGAGCAGTACTTC.

This sequence joins TRBV13 and TRBJ1-1; perhaps TRBD1 as D (6 bases). V lost 5 bases, J lost 1 base, and 11 bases lay in between. Germline V lookup: CDR1 PRHDT, CDR2 FYEKMQ (reference sequence). The CDR3 is 14 amino acids. Here the CDR3 reads CASSRGGQNTEAFF. For the CDR3, the DNA is TGTGCCAGCAGCCGAGGGGGACAGAACACTGAAGCTTTCTTT. The entire variable domain, with the rest obtained from reference TRBV13 and TRBJ1-1, is as follows: AAGVIQSPRHLIKEKRETATLKCYPIPRHDTVYWYQQGPGQDPQFLISFYEKMQSDKGSIPDRFSAQQFSDYHSELNMSSLELGDSALYFCASSRGGQNTEAFFGQGTRLTVV.

Regarding this clone: The junction differs from germline at one of its ends, possibly a read error. In the same sample, other DNA sequences code for this CDR3. This chain uses TRBV28 with TRBJ1-1; 7 nucleotides line up with TRBD1. The CDR3 length is 14 residues. Germline values: CDR1 MDHEN, CDR2 SYDVKM. The CDR3 reads CASSPGQVYTEAFF. The CDR3 coding sequence is TGTGCCAGCAGTCCTGGACAGGTATACACTGAAGCCTTCTTT.

This clone was seen a few times. The chain recombines TRBV10-1 with TRBJ1-1; 8 bases are shared with TRBD1. The CDR3 sequence is 14 residues long. Germline V gene lookup returns CDR1 WNHNN and CDR2 SYGVQD (reference sequence). The V and J ends lost 6 bases and 2 bases, in that order; junction bases with no gene match: 5. CDR3 sequence: CASRVQGDNTEAFF. The DNA for the CDR3 is TGCGCCAGCAGGGTACAGGGGGATAACACTGAAGCTTTCTTT.

V is TRBV5-1 and J is TRBJ2-1, with D unresolved. Trimming took 0 bases from V and 8 from J, leaving 6 bases between them. The CDR3 has 12 amino acids. Germline-derived CDR1 and CDR2 are SGHRS and YFSETQ. The CDR3 loop reads CASSLDRDEQFF. The CDR3 nucleotides read TGCGCCAGCAGCTTGGACAGAGATGAGCAGTTCTTC.

This chain connects TRBV4-2 to TRBJ2-1; 7 bases line up with TRBD1. Germline V CDR1 and CDR2: LGHNA, YNFKEQ. The CDR3 contains 16 residues. The ends lost 0 bases at V and 2 bases at J; junction bases unmatched: 4. CDR3 in amino acids: CASSQDRRGPYNEQFF. For the CDR3, the DNA is TGTGCCAGCAGCCAAGATCGTAGGGGGCCCTACAATGAGCAGTTCTTC.

This clone was counted between two and nine times. The rearrangement uses TRBV4-1 and TRBJ2-2; TRBD1 aligns across 7 bases. CDR1 and CDR2 (germline): MGHRA, YSYEKL. J was trimmed by 0 bases and V by 3 bases; bases with no gene match: 7. The CDR3 has 17 amino acids. The DNA for the CDR3 is TGCGCCAGCAGCCACAAAAGGGGGACAGCGAACACCGGGGAGCTGTTTTTT. Amino acid sequence: CASSHKRGTANTGELFF.

V gene TRBV6-1 combines with J gene TRBJ2-3, with 9 bases identical to TRBD1. The CDR3 spans 15 residues. Germline CDR1 is MNHNS and CDR2 is SASEGT. Trimming at V came to 4 bases and at J to 5 bases, leaving 7 bases not matched to a gene. CDR3 in DNA: TGTGCCAGCAGTGGGCACAGGGGGCTTATAGATACGCAGTATTTT. Protein sequence: CASSGHRGLIDTQYF.

The chain employs TRBV9 and TRBJ1-4; D call uncertain. V dropped 0 bases and J dropped 0 bases, with 12 bases sitting between them. Germline CDR1 is SGDLS and CDR2 is YYNGEE. This CDR3 comprises 17 residues. CDR3 sequence (DNA): TGTGCCAGCAGCGTAGGACCCCCAGGTGCAACTAATGAAAAACTGTTTTTT. This sequence encodes CASSVGPPGATNEKLFF.